This passage covers 10 T cell receptor beta chains from one sample sequenced in a study of regulatory T cells in long-lasting Graves disease. Assembly of TCR beta libraries relied on iRepertoire HTBI primers together with Arm-PCR of CDR3 regions. TCRdb reanalysed the multiplex PCR reads using MiXCR and keeps one entry per CDR3 protein. The table lists hundreds of thousands of distinct CDR3 sequences, 15% to 20% of them singletons, with more than 30% in the top ten. The time point is: newly diagnosed GD, antithyroid drugs for less than 3 months. From RNA extracted from PBMCs, the TCR library was made. Specimen: peripheral blood mononuclear cells (PBMCs), collected at new diagnosis, from a patient treated with antithyroid drugs. The source of these receptors is a female donor with Graves disease.

This clonotype was picked up many times. V and J are TRBV12-3 or TRBV12-4 and TRBJ2-7; D is uncertain. V shed 1 base and J shed 3 bases, with 7 bases lying between them. The length of the CDR3 is 13 residues. The CDR3 here is CASSLGSGYEQYF. The CDR3, as DNA: TGTGCCAGCAGTTTAGGGTCGGGCTACGAGCAGTACTTC.

This clonotype has at least ten counts. CDR3 sequence reads: CASSYIDSNEQYF. Here the CDR3 DNA reads TGTGCCAGCAGTTACATAGATTCGAACGAGCAGTACTTC. This rearrangement joins TRBV6-5 to TRBJ2-7; D not certain. V lost 2 bases to trimming and J lost 5 bases, with 10 bases between them. Germline loops: CDR1 MNHEY, CDR2 SVGAGI. The CDR3 runs to 13 residues.

This clonotype has at least ten counts. V and J are TRBV5-1 and TRBJ1-2; D is unclear. The CDR3 totals 15 residues. Between the trimmed V and J ends, which lost 5 bases and 7 bases, there was a span of 21 bases. Germline V lookup: CDR1 SGHRS, CDR2 YFSETQ. The CDR3 is CASSYRVGPISGYTF. The DNA for the CDR3 is TGCGCCAGCAGTTACCGAGTAGGGCCAATCTCTGGCTACACCTTC. Full variable domain (rest looked up from reference TRBV5-1 and TRBJ1-2): KAGVTQTPRYLIKTRGQQVTLSCSPISGHRSVSWYQQTPGQGLQFLFEYFSETQRNKGNFPGRFSGRQFSNSRSEMNVSTLELGDSALYLCASSYRVGPISGYTFGSGTRLTVV.

This clonotype was found many times. The chain couples TRBV11-2 to TRBJ2-1, with TRBD2 matching 10 bases. CDR1 is SGHAT, CDR2 FQNNGV, per germline. The CDR3 is 13 amino acids. The CDR3 is CADERLAGEEQFF. The CDR3 DNA reads TGTGCAGACGAGAGGCTAGCGGGAGAAGAGCAGTTCTTC.

This clonotype was seen many times. The chain employs TRBV18 and TRBJ2-7; possible D gene TRBD1, 5 bases. This CDR3 is built from 13 residues. Between the trimmed V and J ends, which lost 0 bases and 3 bases, there was a span of 6 bases. Germline V gene lookup returns CDR1 KGHSH and CDR2 LQKENI. The CDR3 nucleotides read TGTGCCAGCTCACCACCAGACAGCTACGAGCAGTACTTC. Encoded protein: CASSPPDSYEQYF.

This clonotype occurred many times. The chain combines TRBV19 with TRBJ1-4; TRBD1 aligns across 8 bases. CDR3 size: 15 residues. Germline-derived CDR1 and CDR2 are LNHDA and SQIVND (reference sequence). V lost 3 bases, J lost 4 bases, and 4 bases stayed unmatched. The CDR3 loop is CASSIPGQDNEKLFF. The CDR3 DNA reads as TGTGCCAGTAGTATCCCGGGACAGGATAATGAAAAACTGTTTTTT. Filled out from reference TRBV19 and TRBJ1-4, the complete variable domain reads DGGITQSPKYLFRKEGQNVTLSCEQNLNHDAMYWYRQDPGQGLRLIYYSQIVNDFQKGDIAEGYSVSREKKESFPLTVTSAQKNPTAFYLCASSIPGQDNEKLFFGSGTQLSVL.

In this sample, this clonotype turned up many times. The chain links TRBV28 to TRBJ2-3; D remains ambiguous. V shed 7 bases and J shed 2 bases, with 19 bases lying between them. The CDR3 sequence is 16 residues long. Germline CDR1 is MDHEN and CDR2 is SYDVKM. CDR3 residues: CASNLVAVPITDTQYF. The CDR3 DNA is TGTGCCAGCAATCTTGTAGCCGTCCCGATCACAGATACGCAGTATTTT.

On this clonotype: A far larger clone is off by one base, so a read error is likely. The chain is built from TRBV11-2 and TRBJ2-5; 7 bases are a match to TRBD2. V shed 5 bases and J 5 bases; nucleotides not matched to a gene: 17. This CDR3 has 17 residues. Germline-derived CDR1 and CDR2 are SGHAT and FQNNGV. The CDR3 DNA reads TGTGCCAGCAGCCCGGGACTAACGGGAACTGAGGAGGAGACCCAGTACTTC. Its protein product is CASSPGLTGTEEETQYF.

This clonotype showed up many times. The chain recombines TRBV3-1 with TRBJ2-6; no reliable D call. The CDR3 sequence is 15 residues long. The V gene lost 6 bases and the J gene lost 2 bases, with 11 bases spanning the gap. CDR1 is LGHDT, CDR2 YNNKEL, per germline (reference sequence). This CDR3 reads CASSPPETGANVLTF. For the CDR3, the DNA is TGTGCCAGCAGTCCCCCGGAGACTGGGGCCAACGTCCTGACTTTC.

This clonotype was counted at least ten times. The V gene is TRBV7-2, the J gene TRBJ1-1; D is perhaps TRBD1 (6 bases). V lost 4 bases and J 6 bases, leaving 12 bases between the germline ends. Germline V gene sequence: CDR1 SGHTA, CDR2 FQGNSA. The CDR3 has 13 residues. This CDR3 reads CASSWDPGAEAFF. CDR3 DNA sequence: TGTGCCAGCAGCTGGGACCCAGGGGCTGAAGCTTTCTTT.